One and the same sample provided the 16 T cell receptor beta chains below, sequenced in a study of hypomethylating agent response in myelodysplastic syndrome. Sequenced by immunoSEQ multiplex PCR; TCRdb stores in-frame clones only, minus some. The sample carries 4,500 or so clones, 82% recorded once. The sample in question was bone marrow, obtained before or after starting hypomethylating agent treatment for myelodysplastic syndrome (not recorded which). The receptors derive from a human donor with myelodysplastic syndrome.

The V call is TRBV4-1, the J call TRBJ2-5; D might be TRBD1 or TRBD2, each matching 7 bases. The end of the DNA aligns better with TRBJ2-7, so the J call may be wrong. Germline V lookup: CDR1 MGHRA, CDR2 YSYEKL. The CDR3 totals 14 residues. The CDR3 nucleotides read TGCGCCAGCAGCCGGGAGGGACAGTTCTACGAGCAGTACTTC. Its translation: CASSREGQFYEQYF.

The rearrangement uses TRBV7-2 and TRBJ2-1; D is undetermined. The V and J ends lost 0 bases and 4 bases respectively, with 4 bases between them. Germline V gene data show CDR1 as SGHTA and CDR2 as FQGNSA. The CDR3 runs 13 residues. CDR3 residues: CASSLALYNEQFF. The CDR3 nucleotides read TGTGCCAGCAGCTTAGCGTTGTACAATGAGCAGTTCTTC.

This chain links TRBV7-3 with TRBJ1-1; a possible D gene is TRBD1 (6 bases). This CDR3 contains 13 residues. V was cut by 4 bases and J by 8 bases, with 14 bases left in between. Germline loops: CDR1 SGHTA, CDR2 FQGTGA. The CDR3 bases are TGTGCCAGCAGCTCCCAGGTTGGGGGCGAAGCTTTCTTT. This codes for CASSSQVGGEAFF.

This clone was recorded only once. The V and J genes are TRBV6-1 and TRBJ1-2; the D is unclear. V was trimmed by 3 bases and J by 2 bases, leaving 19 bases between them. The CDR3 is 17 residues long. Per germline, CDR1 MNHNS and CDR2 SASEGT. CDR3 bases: TGTGCCAGCAGTGACACTCGGTGGGATAGACGGAACTATGGCTACACCTTC. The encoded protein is CASSDTRWDRRNYGYTF.

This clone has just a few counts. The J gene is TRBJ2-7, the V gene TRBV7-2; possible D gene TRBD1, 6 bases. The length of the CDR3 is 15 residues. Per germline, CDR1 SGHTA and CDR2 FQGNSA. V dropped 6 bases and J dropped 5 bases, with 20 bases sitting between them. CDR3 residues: CASSLRGSGANEQYF. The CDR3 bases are TGTGCCAGCAGTTTAAGGGGTTCAGGGGCTAACGAGCAGTACTTC.

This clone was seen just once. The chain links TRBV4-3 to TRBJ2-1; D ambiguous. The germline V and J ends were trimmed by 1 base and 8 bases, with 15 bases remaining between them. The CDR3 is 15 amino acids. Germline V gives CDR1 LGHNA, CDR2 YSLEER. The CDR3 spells CASSQVYPPRYEQFF. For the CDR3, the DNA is TGCGCCAGCAGCCAAGTCTACCCTCCGAGGTATGAGCAGTTCTTC.

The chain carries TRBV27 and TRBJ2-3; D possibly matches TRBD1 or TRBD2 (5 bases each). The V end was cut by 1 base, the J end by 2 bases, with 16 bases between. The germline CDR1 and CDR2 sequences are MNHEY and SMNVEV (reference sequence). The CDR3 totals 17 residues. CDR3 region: CASSLLGTGATTDTQYF. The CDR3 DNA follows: TGTGCCAGCAGTTTATTGGGGACCGGGGCAACCACAGATACGCAGTATTTT.

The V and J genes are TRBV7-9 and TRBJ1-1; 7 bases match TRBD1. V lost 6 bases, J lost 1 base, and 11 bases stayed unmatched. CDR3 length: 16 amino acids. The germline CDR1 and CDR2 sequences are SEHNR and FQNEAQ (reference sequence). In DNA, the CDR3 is TGTGCCAGCAGGCCAACCAGGGGGGAAACGAACACTGAAGCTTTCTTT. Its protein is CASRPTRGETNTEAFF. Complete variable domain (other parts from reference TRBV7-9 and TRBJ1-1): DTGVSQNPRHKITKRGQNVTFRCDPISEHNRLYWYRQTLGQGPEFLTYFQNEAQLEKSRLLSDRFSAERPKGSFSTLEIQRTEQGDSAMYLCASRPTRGETNTEAFFGQGTRLTVV.

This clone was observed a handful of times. Here the CDR3 DNA reads TGTGCCAGCAGCCAACTGGGTTCACCCCTCCACTTT. Translating gives CASSQLGSPLHF. The chain uses TRBV14 and TRBJ1-6; D gene uncertain. This CDR3 is built from 12 residues. Germline V gene data show CDR1 as SGHDN and CDR2 as FVKESK. V was trimmed by 2 bases and J by 9 bases, leaving 5 bases between them.

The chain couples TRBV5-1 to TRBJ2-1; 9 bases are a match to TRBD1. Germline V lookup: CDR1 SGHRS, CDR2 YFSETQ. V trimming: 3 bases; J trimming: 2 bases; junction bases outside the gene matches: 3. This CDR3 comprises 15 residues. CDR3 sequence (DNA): TGCGCCAGCAGCTCGTACAGGGGGCCCTACAATGAGCAGTTCTTC. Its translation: CASSSYRGPYNEQFF.

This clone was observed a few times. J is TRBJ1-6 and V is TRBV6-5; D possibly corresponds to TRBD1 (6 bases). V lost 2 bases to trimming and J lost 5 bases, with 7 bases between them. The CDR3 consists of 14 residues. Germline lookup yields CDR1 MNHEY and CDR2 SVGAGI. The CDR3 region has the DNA TGTGCCAGCAGTTACGAGGGGGATAATTCACCCCTCCACTTT. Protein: CASSYEGDNSPLHF.

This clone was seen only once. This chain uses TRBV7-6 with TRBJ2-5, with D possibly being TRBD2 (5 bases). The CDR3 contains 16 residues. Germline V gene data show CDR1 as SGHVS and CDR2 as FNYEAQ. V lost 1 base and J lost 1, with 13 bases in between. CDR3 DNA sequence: TGTGCCAGCAGCTTAGAGGGAGAGGAATTCCAAGAGACCCAGTACTTC. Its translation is CASSLEGEEFQETQYF.

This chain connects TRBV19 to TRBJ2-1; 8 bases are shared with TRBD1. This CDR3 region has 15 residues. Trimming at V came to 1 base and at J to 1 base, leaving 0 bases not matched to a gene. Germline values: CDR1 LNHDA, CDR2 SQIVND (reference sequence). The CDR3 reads CASSIGQGSYNEQFF. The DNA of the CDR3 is TGTGCCAGTAGTATAGGACAGGGGTCCTACAATGAGCAGTTCTTC.

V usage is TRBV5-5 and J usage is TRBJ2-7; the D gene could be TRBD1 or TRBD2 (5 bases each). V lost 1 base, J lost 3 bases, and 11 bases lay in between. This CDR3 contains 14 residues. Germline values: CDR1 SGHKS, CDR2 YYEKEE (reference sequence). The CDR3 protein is CASSLIGADYEQYF. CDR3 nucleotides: TGTGCCAGCAGCTTGATCGGGGCCGACTACGAGCAGTACTTC.

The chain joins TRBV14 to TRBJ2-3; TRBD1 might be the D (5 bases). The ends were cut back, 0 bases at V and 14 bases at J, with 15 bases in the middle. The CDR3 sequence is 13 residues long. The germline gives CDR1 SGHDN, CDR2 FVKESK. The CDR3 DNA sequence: TGTGCCAGCAGCCAAGAACTAAGGGGTAGGAGGTATTTT. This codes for CASSQELRGRRYF. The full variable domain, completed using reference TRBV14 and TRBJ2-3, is EAGVTQFPSHSVIEKGQTVTLRCDPISGHDNLYWYRRVMGKEIKFLLHFVKESKQDESGMPNNRFLAERTGGTYSTLKVQPAELEDSGVYFCASSQELRGRRYFGPGTRLTVL.

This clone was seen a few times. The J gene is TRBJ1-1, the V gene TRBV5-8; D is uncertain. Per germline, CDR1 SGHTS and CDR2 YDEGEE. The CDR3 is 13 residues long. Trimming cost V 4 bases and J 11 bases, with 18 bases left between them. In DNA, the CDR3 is TGTGCCAGCAGCCAGGATCTTCGGTTGCAGGCTTTCTTT. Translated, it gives CASSQDLRLQAFF.